The sequence of this TCR beta chain was determined in a study of post-analysis software for immune sequencing data (dated by TCRdb to 2015 to 2017). The study in broad terms: Disease courses on record covered relapsing-remitting, secondary progressive and progressive-relapsing multiple sclerosis, though some patients had no subtype annotation. Patient repertoires were compared against around twelve previously published healthy control repertoires from donors aged about 6 to 27 years. A subset of samples was prepared in parallel using single-end sample barcoding, then pooled and co-amplified after Illumina adapter ligation. Study-level results and caveats: Normalized Chao1 diversity was significantly lower in multiple sclerosis patients than controls, suggesting substantial peripheral T-cell clonal expansion. Strong co-clustering of samples prepared in the same batch was shown by direct clustering with F measure, prompting a batch-effect correction. The multiple sclerosis patient group was slightly younger than the control group. Significantly higher frequencies in patients than in controls were found for five TRBV segments, including TRBV5-6, TRBV5-1 and TRBV20-1.

This clonotype came up a few times. Its antigen target is currently unknown. It has no much larger one-base neighbor in the sample; base qualities were not kept. Counted from cysteine to phenylalanine, this CDR3 has 17 amino acids. Only the CDR3 part of the read is kept: 51 bases, read in frame from the first base. The germline V gene (reference sequence) gives CDR1 as SEHNR and CDR2 as FQNEAQ. V ends up 5 bases short and J 1 base short, with an unmatched junction base count of 6. Library preparation was by PCR. The reads were generated on an Illumina HiSeq 2500. To reduce PCR and sequencing biases, unique molecular identifiers were built into the TCR beta cDNA libraries. About 0.5 million cDNA molecules were obtained for every 1 to 10 million input T cells, so each molecule roughly corresponded to one T cell. The patient libraries were prepared and sequenced with the same protocol used for the earlier healthy control dataset. Samples belonging to the same batch were prepared together, multiplexed and sequenced on a shared HiSeq lane. The paper's data handling went like this. MIGEC handled the raw barcoded reads, throwing out single-read molecular identifier groups before consensus assembly and CDR3 extraction. Clonotype tables were post-analysed with VDJtools, and diversity was normalized by down-sampling all datasets to the smallest sample size. In repertoire overlap clustering, CDR3 amino acid sequences, but not nucleotide sequences, were matched to correct batch-related cross-sample contamination. TCRdb ran its own pipeline on the public reads, namely fastp trimming at Q25 and MiXCR clone calling, and kept in-frame beta chains. CDR3 protein sequences are deduplicated, and each keeps its most common genes and DNA. The V and J calls were determined by TCRdb, not by the authors. The sample table contains about 540,000 distinct CDR3 sequences; only one count was recorded for about a third of them. The ten largest clones take up about 6% of the sample.

To demonstrate the VDJtools post-analysis software, TCR beta repertoires were profiled from the peripheral blood of about 13 young patients with multiple sclerosis. The patients with multiple sclerosis were children and adolescents between roughly 6 and 17 years of age. The sequence joins TRBV7-9 to TRBJ2-1; TRBD2 aligns with 12 central bases. The sequenced sample was blood. The clonotype comes from a girl between 2 and 17 years old with multiple sclerosis. CDR3 reads: CASSTRLAGDSYNEQFF. The sequenced DNA: TGTGCCAGCAGCACCCGACTAGCGGGGGATTCCTACAATGAGCAGTTCTTC. This CDR3, with the reference TRBV7-9 and TRBJ2-1 proteins standing in past its ends, gives the full variable domain DTGVSQNPRHKITKRGQNVTFRCDPISEHNRLYWYRQTLGQGPEFLTYFQNEAQLEKSRLLSDRFSAERPKGSFSTLEIQRTEQGDSAMYLCASSTRLAGDSYNEQFFGPGTRLTVL.